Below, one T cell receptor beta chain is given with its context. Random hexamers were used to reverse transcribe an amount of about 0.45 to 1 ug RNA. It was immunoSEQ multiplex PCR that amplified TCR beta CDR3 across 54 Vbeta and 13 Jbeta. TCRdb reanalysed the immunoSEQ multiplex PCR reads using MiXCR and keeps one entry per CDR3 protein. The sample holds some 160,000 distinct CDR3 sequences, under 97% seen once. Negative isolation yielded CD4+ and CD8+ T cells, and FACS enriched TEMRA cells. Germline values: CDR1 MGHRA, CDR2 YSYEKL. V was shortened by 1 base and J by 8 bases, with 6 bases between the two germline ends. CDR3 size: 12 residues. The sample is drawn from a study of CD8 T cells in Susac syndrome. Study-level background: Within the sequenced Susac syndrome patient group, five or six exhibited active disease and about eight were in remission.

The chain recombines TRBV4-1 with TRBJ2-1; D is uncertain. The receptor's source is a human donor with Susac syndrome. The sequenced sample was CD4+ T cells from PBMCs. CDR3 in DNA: TGCGCCAGCAGCCAAGTGGGTGATGAGCAGTTCTTC. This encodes CASSQVGDEQFF.